A selection of T cell receptor beta chains follows, all from one sample in a study of blood T cell repertoires in COVID-19. The repertoire was sequenced with immunoSEQ multiplex PCR; TCRdb's copy has only in-frame clones and lacks some. The data contain about 530,000 clones, approximately 91% of them singletons. The sample was peripheral blood. The receptors originated from a woman in her forties or fifties with COVID-19, enrolled during active disease. Both conserved end residues are part of each CDR3. D genes are given only for firm matches.

v_call,d_call,j_call,cdr3_aa
TRBV30,NA,TRBJ1-1,CAWRAEAETEAFF
TRBV7-2,TRBD2,TRBJ2-5,CASSSSLAGQETQYF
TRBV7-2,NA,TRBJ1-4,CASSLGRVNEKLFF
TRBV5-1,NA,TRBJ1-1,CASSFVGGALNTEAFF
TRBV20-1,NA,TRBJ1-2,CSASLIGDMDYGYTF
TRBV6-5,NA,TRBJ1-5,CASHQRESNQPQHF
TRBV10-3,TRBD1,TRBJ1-2,CAISEPQGQGADGYTF
TRBV27,TRBD1,TRBJ1-2,CASSKTGGANYGYTF
TRBV2,TRBD1,TRBJ1-5,CASRAWTGRDNQPQHF
TRBV24-1,NA,TRBJ1-1,CATSDYLNTEAFF
TRBV10-1,TRBD2,TRBJ2-2,CASSPSGGPGELFF
TRBV11-3,NA,TRBJ2-7,CASSLEGTSEQYF
TRBV5-6,TRBD2,TRBJ2-1,CASSPAGGGEQFF
TRBV5-6,NA,TRBJ2-1,CASSLRGRASYNEQFF
TRBV6-5,NA,TRBJ1-1,CASRDGGEAFF
TRBV7-9,NA,TRBJ1-4,CASSSVATNEKLFF
TRBV13,TRBD1,TRBJ1-5,CASSSGTGGTGSNQPQHF
TRBV30,NA,TRBJ1-1,CAWSPGHGNTEAFF
TRBV12-3/TRBV12-4,NA,TRBJ1-6,CASSLSSPLHF
TRBV6-2/TRBV6-3,NA,TRBJ2-3,CASSYFGGVVDTQYF
TRBV29-1,NA,TRBJ1-2,CSVNRADYGYTF
TRBV5-1,NA,TRBJ2-1,CASKVAGLNEQFF
TRBV27,TRBD2,TRBJ2-7,CASSLSFGGLAYEQYF
TRBV11-3,NA,TRBJ2-2,CASSPVIGGELFF
TRBV6-5,TRBD1,TRBJ1-2,CASRDIRGVGDGYTF
TRBV6-5,NA,TRBJ1-5,CASSYKGGNTQPQHF
TRBV19,NA,TRBJ2-3,CASSIVGGAGTQYF
TRBV9,NA,TRBJ1-2,CASSVEGASYGYTF
TRBV28,NA,TRBJ2-7,CASSFRGAREQYF
TRBV12-5,NA,TRBJ1-6,CASGLIQGGGSPLHF
TRBV4-1,NA,TRBJ1-3,CASSQEADRRSTGNTIYF
TRBV6-6,TRBD1,TRBJ1-2,CASSQDRALHGYTF
TRBV11-2,TRBD1,TRBJ2-1,CASSHGTGFREQFF
TRBV28,TRBD1,TRBJ1-6,CASSWDSNSPLHF
TRBV5-1,TRBD1,TRBJ2-7,CASRTDRYSYEQYF
TRBV27,NA,TRBJ2-3,CASSLIFSTDTQYF
TRBV7-9,TRBD1,TRBJ1-2,CASSLGDRGPYGYTF
TRBV2,TRBD2,TRBJ2-2,CASEGLEGGELFF
TRBV19,NA,TRBJ1-5,CASQQYSNQPQHF
TRBV7-2,TRBD1,TRBJ1-1,CASSSTGGGTEAFF
TRBV30,TRBD1,TRBJ1-2,CAWTGQGNYGYTF
TRBV30,NA,TRBJ2-2,CAWSPFGELFF
TRBV5-6,NA,TRBJ1-2,CASSHPTGTGYTF
TRBV9,TRBD2,TRBJ2-3,CASSGTASGGASTDTQYF